These 22 T cell receptor beta chains were all obtained from the same sample, sequenced in a study of T cell clonotyping in hematopoietic cell transplantation. Generated by immunoSEQ multiplex PCR, the TCRdb table keeps only in-frame clones and is missing some. The repertoire includes 37,000 or so clones, around 90% of them detected once, and 1.5% to 2% sits in the top ten. Material: peripheral blood mononuclear cells. These receptors were taken from a woman between 35 and 50 years old in good health. Some clones in this sample may be carry-over from other donors' samples.

The rearrangement joins TRBV28 to TRBJ2-2, with 9 bases lining up with TRBD1. The germline V gene has CDR1 MDHEN and CDR2 SYDVKM. The V and J ends lost 8 bases and 2 bases, in that order; junction bases with no gene match: 6. The CDR3 extends over 15 amino acids. In nucleotides, the CDR3 is TGTGCCAGCTGGGACAGGGAGAGAAACACCGGGGAGCTGTTTTTT. Its protein is CASWDRERNTGELFF.

This clone came up once. The rearrangement joins TRBV28 to TRBJ1-1; 7 bases line up with TRBD1. From germline, CDR1 is MDHEN and CDR2 SYDVKM. CDR3 length: 15 amino acids. V lost 5 bases, J lost 0 bases, and 6 bases stayed unmatched. In DNA form, the CDR3 reads TGTGCCAGCAGTATACAGGGGTTCGTGAACACTGAAGCTTTCTTT. Protein sequence: CASSIQGFVNTEAFF.

The chain employs TRBV30 and TRBJ2-7; perhaps TRBD2 as D (5 bases). V lost 1 base to trimming and J lost 6 bases, with 10 bases between them. The germline gives CDR1 GTSNPN, CDR2 SVGIG (reference sequence). The CDR3 loop spans 12 amino acids. CDR3: CAWSGGSGEQYF. The CDR3 coding sequence is TGTGCCTGGAGTGGAGGGAGCGGCGAGCAGTACTTC.

CDR3 in amino acids: CASSLMGQGEKLFF. Written as DNA, the CDR3 is TGTGCCAGCAGTTTAATGGGACAGGGCGAAAAACTGTTTTTT. The V call is TRBV27, the J call TRBJ1-4, with 9 bases matching TRBD1. V lost 2 bases, J lost 8 bases, and 3 bases stayed unmatched. CDR1 is MNHEY, CDR2 SMNVEV, per germline (reference sequence). The length of the CDR3 is 14 residues.

The chain has TRBV21-1 and TRBJ2-7; TRBD2, the table's D call, lacks a check against the DNA. TRBV21-1 is a recognized pseudogene. The CDR3 length is 14 residues. CDR3 in amino acids: CASSKGGRPYEQYF. DNA for the CDR3: TGTGCCAGCAGCAAGGGCGGGAGGCCCTACGAGCAGTACTTC.

The V gene is TRBV6-5, the J gene TRBJ2-1, with D possibly matching TRBD2 (6 bases). CDR3 length: 14 residues. With 0 bases removed from V and 7 bases from J, the gap between germline ends came to 10 bases. Germline V gene data show CDR1 as MNHEY and CDR2 as SVGAGI. CDR3 loop: CASSYSKAGNEQFF. The CDR3 DNA sequence: TGTGCCAGCAGTTACTCGAAAGCGGGTAATGAGCAGTTCTTC.

This clone has just one count. V usage is TRBV5-6 and J usage is TRBJ1-1; perhaps TRBD1 as D (6 bases). Germline V gene data show CDR1 as SGHDT and CDR2 as YYEEEE. V lost 0 bases and J lost 10, with 10 bases in between. CDR3 size: 12 residues. The CDR3, as DNA: TGTGCCAGCAGCTTGGACAGGGCGGGAGCTTTCTTT. It specifies CASSLDRAGAFF.

The chain combines TRBV30 with TRBJ2-5, with no clear D. V lost 5 bases, J lost 4 bases, and 11 bases lay in between. CDR1 GTSNPN and CDR2 SVGIG come from the germline V gene (reference sequence). This CDR3 is built from 12 residues. The CDR3 region has the DNA TGTGCCTGGGCGGATCGCGGAGAGACCCAGTACTTC. Amino acid sequence: CAWADRGETQYF.

This chain joins TRBV11-3 and TRBJ1-1; 7 nucleotides agree with TRBD1. Germline V gives CDR1 SGHNT, CDR2 YENEEA. V shed 4 bases and J 2 bases; nucleotides not matched to a gene: 4. This CDR3 region has 14 residues. CDR3 in DNA: TGTGCCAGCAGCTCGGGACAGCGAAACACTGAAGCTTTCTTT. Its translation: CASSSGQRNTEAFF. The full variable domain, rest sourced from reference TRBV11-3 and TRBJ1-1, is EAGVVQSPRYKIIEKKQPVAFWCNPISGHNTLYWYLQNLGQGPELLIRYENEEAVDDSQLPKDRFSAERLKGVDSTLKIQPAELGDSAVYLCASSSGQRNTEAFFGQGTRLTVV.

V and J are TRBV20-1 and TRBJ2-7, with no clear D. Between the trimmed V and J ends, which lost 4 bases and 1 base, there was a span of 5 bases. The CDR3 sequence is 11 residues long. Looked up from germline, CDR1 is DFQATT and CDR2 is SNEGSKA (reference sequence). For the CDR3, the DNA is TGCAGTGCTATACAGTCCTACGAGCAGTACTTC. Its protein product is CSAIQSYEQYF.

This clone was seen a single time. The V gene is TRBV11-2, the J gene TRBJ1-5, with no clear D. The V gene lost 3 bases and the J gene lost 5 bases, with 8 bases spanning the gap. The CDR3 extends over 13 amino acids. Germline loops: CDR1 SGHAT, CDR2 FQNNGV. The DNA of the CDR3 is TGTGCCAGCAGCTTGGTGAAGCATCAGCCCCAGCATTTT. Translation gives CASSLVKHQPQHF.

V is TRBV30 and J is TRBJ2-7, with D possibly matching TRBD1 (6 bases). The V end was cut by 0 bases, the J end by 3 bases, with 6 bases between. The CDR3 is made up of 12 amino acids. Germline V gives CDR1 GTSNPN, CDR2 SVGIG (reference sequence). DNA of the CDR3: TGTGCCTGGAGTGTACAGGGCTACGAGCAGTACTTC. Protein product: CAWSVQGYEQYF.

The V and J genes are TRBV5-6 and TRBJ1-2; possible D gene TRBD1, 5 bases. Trimming left V 4 bases short and J 8 bases short, with 12 bases between. This CDR3 spans 12 amino acids. Germline values: CDR1 SGHDT, CDR2 YYEEEE. CDR3 sequence reads: CASSAGFSGYTF. CDR3 coding DNA: TGTGCCAGCAGCGCAGGGTTCTCGGGCTACACCTTC.

The chain carries TRBV30 and TRBJ1-1; D ambiguous. CDR1 is GTSNPN and CDR2 is SVGIG in the germline V gene (reference sequence). V shed 0 bases and J shed 0 bases, with 11 bases lying between them. The CDR3 contains 15 residues. CDR3 nucleotide sequence: TGTGCCTGGAGTGTACGAGGGAGGGTGAACACTGAAGCTTTCTTT. Amino acid sequence: CAWSVRGRVNTEAFF.

The chain joins TRBV2 to TRBJ2-7; 8 bases fit TRBD1. Germline assignment: CDR1 SNHLY and CDR2 FYNNEI. The CDR3 is 14 amino acids. V dropped 1 base and J dropped 4; count of bases not matched to a gene: 3. The CDR3 coding sequence is TGTGCCAGCAGTGAAGGGACAGGGAGTTACGAGCAGTACTTC. As protein: CASSEGTGSYEQYF.

V is TRBV16 and J is TRBJ2-7, with D maybe TRBD2 (6 bases). CDR3 length: 18 amino acids. Germline CDR1 reads KGHSY; CDR2 reads FQNENV. Trimming cost V 0 bases and J 2 bases, with 20 bases left between them. CDR3 in amino acids: CASSQSGSLILVPYEQYF. The CDR3 region has the DNA TGTGCCAGCAGCCAATCCGGGAGTCTTATCCTCGTACCCTACGAGCAGTACTTC. Using reference TRBV16 and TRBJ2-7 for the parts outside the CDR3, the full variable domain is GEEVAQTPKHLVRGEGQKAKLYCAPIKGHSYVFWYQQVLKNEFKFLISFQNENVFDETGMPKERFSAKCLPNSPCSLEIQATKLEDSAVYFCASSQSGSLILVPYEQYFGPGTRLTVT.

This clone was found a few times. V and J are TRBV5-1 and TRBJ2-2; D is unresolved. CDR1 is SGHRS, CDR2 YFSETQ, per germline. This CDR3 region has 15 residues. V dropped 0 bases and J dropped 0 bases, with 6 bases sitting between them. DNA for the CDR3: TGCGCCAGCAGCTTGGTGGTAGCGAACACCGGGGAGCTGTTTTTT. This sequence encodes CASSLVVANTGELFF.

The V and J genes are TRBV9 and TRBJ1-2; TRBD1 is a possible D gene (5 bases). V was pared by 4 bases and J by 8 bases, with 15 bases between. Per the germline V gene, CDR1 is SGDLS and CDR2 is YYNGEE. The CDR3 extends over 13 amino acids. CDR3 nucleotide sequence: TGTGCCAGCAGCCCGGGCCTTTACAGGGGCTACACCTTC. Its translation: CASSPGLYRGYTF.

This rearrangement joins TRBV30 to TRBJ1-5; no clear D. Trimming stripped 0 bases from V and 0 bases from J, with 9 bases between. In germline, CDR1 is GTSNPN, CDR2 SVGIG (reference sequence). This CDR3 is built from 15 residues. The CDR3 sequence: CAWSVGAYSNQPQHF. As DNA, the CDR3 is TGTGCCTGGAGTGTCGGCGCGTATAGCAATCAGCCCCAGCATTTT.

V and J are TRBV28 and TRBJ2-7; D remains unclear. The CDR3 loop spans 16 amino acids. Trimming shortened V by 6 bases and J by 0 bases, and 18 bases separated the two germline ends. Germline CDR1 and CDR2: MDHEN and SYDVKM. CDR3 DNA sequence: TGTGCCAGCAGCCCCTTACGGGCCGGGTCCTCCTACGAGCAGTACTTC. This gives the protein CASSPLRAGSSYEQYF.

This chain joins TRBV7-3 and TRBJ2-2, with D perhaps TRBD1 (5 bases). This CDR3 has 16 amino acids. Germline-derived CDR1 and CDR2 are SGHTA and FQGTGA. The V and J ends lost 5 bases and 2 bases respectively, with 15 bases between them. The CDR3 loop reads CASSPFEQANTGELFF. The CDR3 coding sequence is TGTGCCAGCAGCCCGTTTGAACAGGCTAACACCGGGGAGCTGTTTTTT.

V and J are TRBV28 and TRBJ1-2; no clear D gene. Trimming left V 6 bases short and J 0 bases short, with 23 bases between. Germline V gene data show CDR1 as MDHEN and CDR2 as SYDVKM. The CDR3 is 18 residues long. The DNA of the CDR3 is TGTGCCAGCAGCCCCGCAGGCCGATATCTACGAGCTAACTATGGCTACACCTTC. It yields the protein CASSPAGRYLRANYGYTF.